What follows are 32 T cell receptor beta chains derived from one specimen sequenced in a study of regulatory T cells in long-lasting Graves disease. Libraries of TCR beta came from iRepertoire HTBI primers plus Arm-PCR of CDR3 regions. TCRdb reprocessed the multiplex PCR reads via MiXCR and lists one record per CDR3 protein. The table shows hundreds of thousands of distinct CDR3 sequences, with 16% occurring only once. Described time point: newly diagnosed GD, antithyroid drugs for less than 3 months. The TCR library was made from RNA that had been extracted from PBMCs in TRIzol. This sample also appeared in a second study, on T cells in Graves' hyperthyroidism and ophthalmopathy.

Sample: peripheral blood mononuclear cells (PBMCs), taken at new diagnosis, from a patient treated with antithyroid drugs. The receptor source for this set is a woman aged 25 to 39 with Graves disease.

The V call is TRBV7-2, the J call TRBJ2-7; 7 bases map to TRBD2. The V segment lost 5 bases and the J segment 3 bases; nucleotides outside the gene matches: 7. CDR1 SGHTA and CDR2 FQGNSA come from the germline V gene. CDR3 length: 14 amino acids. The chain's CDR3 is CASSRGGSNYEQYF. CDR3 DNA: TGTGCCAGCAGCCGGGGCGGGAGTAACTACGAGCAGTACTTC.

The V call is TRBV11-2, the J call TRBJ2-2; D is possibly TRBD2 (5 bases). V was pared by 3 bases and J by 4 bases, with 15 bases between. Germline loops: CDR1 SGHAT, CDR2 FQNNGV. This CDR3 is 16 amino acids long. The CDR3 bases are TGTGCCAGCAGCTTCTCTACGCGCCGGGGCACCGGGGAGCTGTTTTTT. Its protein is CASSFSTRRGTGELFF.

The rearrangement joins TRBV24-1 to TRBJ2-3, with 7 bases fitting TRBD2. Germline CDR1 KGHDR, CDR2 SFDVKD. The CDR3 is 15 amino acids. Trimming cost V 7 bases and J 0 bases; bases outside gene matches: 6. Here the CDR3 reads CATSLSGWSTDTQYF. Written as DNA, the CDR3 is TGTGCCACCAGCCTTAGCGGGTGGAGCACAGATACGCAGTATTTT.

This clonotype was detected ten times or more. The rearrangement uses TRBV10-1 and TRBJ2-3; 12 bases match TRBD2. Germline V gene data show CDR1 as WNHNN and CDR2 as SYGVQD (reference sequence). The CDR3 is 16 amino acids. The V segment lost 4 bases and the J segment 2 bases; nucleotides outside the gene matches: 4. Written as DNA, the CDR3 is TGCGCCAGCAGTGTCGGACTAGCGGGATTCACAGATACGCAGTATTTT. Protein: CASSVGLAGFTDTQYF.

The chain joins TRBV6-1 to TRBJ1-4; D is undetermined. CDR1 MNHNS and CDR2 SASEGT come from the germline V gene. This CDR3 is built from 13 residues. Trimming took 6 bases from V and 7 from J, leaving 12 bases between them. The CDR3 is CASRVSSFEKLFF. CDR3 nucleotides: TGTGCCAGCAGAGTATCGAGTTTTGAAAAACTGTTTTTT.

This clonotype was observed many times. The rearrangement links TRBV7-2 to TRBJ2-2; 13 bases fit TRBD2. The CDR3 covers 20 residues. Germline loops: CDR1 SGHTA, CDR2 FQGNSA. With 5 bases clipped from V and 1 base from J, the junction kept 13 bases outside the gene matches. CDR3 bases: TGTGCCAGCAGCCTGACTAGCGGGAGGCTCAGGGGGGAGAACACCGGGGAGCTGTTTTTT. Translated: CASSLTSGRLRGENTGELFF.

The V gene is TRBV7-6, the J gene TRBJ1-5, with D perhaps TRBD1 (6 bases). Germline V gene lookup returns CDR1 SGHVS and CDR2 FNYEAQ. V was pared by 2 bases and J by 4 bases, with 12 bases between. The CDR3 is 15 residues long. CDR3 loop: CASSLMGQGNQPQHF. The CDR3 coding sequence is TGTGCCAGCAGCTTAATGGGGCAGGGGAATCAGCCCCAGCATTTT.

This clonotype was counted ten times or more. The chain employs TRBV2 and TRBJ1-5; perhaps TRBD1 as D (5 bases). V was cut by 6 bases and J by 1 base, with 13 bases left in between. Germline V lookup: CDR1 SNHLY, CDR2 FYNNEI. This CDR3 spans 15 amino acids. For the CDR3, the DNA is TGTGCCAGCAGAATTAACAGGATGAGCAATCAGCCCCAGCATTTT. Residues: CASRINRMSNQPQHF. The variable domain in full, completed from reference TRBV2 and TRBJ1-5, reads EPEVTQTPSHQVTQMGQEVILRCVPISNHLYFYWYRQILGQKVEFLVSFYNNEISEKSEIFDDQFSVERPDGSNFTLKIRSTKLEDSAMYFCASRINRMSNQPQHFGDGTRLSIL.

The sample holds many counts of this clonotype. The J gene is TRBJ2-2, the V gene TRBV20-1, with 7 bases identical to TRBD2. Germline CDR1 DFQATT, CDR2 SNEGSKA (reference sequence). This CDR3 region has 13 residues. The CDR3 region has the DNA TGCTCCACCCTGGCGGGAGACACCGGGGAGCTGTTTTTT. This gives the protein CSTLAGDTGELFF.

The CDR3 DNA reads as TGTGCCACCAGTGACCCAAGCCCCGGGACAGGGTATACCGGGGAGCTGTTTTTT. This encodes CATSDPSPGTGYTGELFF. This chain connects TRBV24-1 to TRBJ2-2; 9 bases match TRBD1. J lost 5 bases, V lost 4 bases, and 13 bases had no gene match. Germline loops: CDR1 KGHDR, CDR2 SFDVKD. This CDR3 is built from 18 residues.

This chain joins TRBV10-3 and TRBJ2-7; D is unresolved. Germline CDR1 and CDR2: ENHRY and SYGVKD. This CDR3 comprises 12 residues. V lost 2 bases to trimming and J lost 6 bases, with 8 bases between them. This chain's CDR3 is CAISEGSPEQYF. CDR3 in DNA: TGTGCCATCAGTGAGGGCAGCCCCGAGCAGTACTTC.

Only a few counts were recorded for this clonotype. The gene calls are TRBV5-6 and TRBJ1-2; D gene unclear. V shed 1 base and J shed 6 bases, with 7 bases lying between them. Germline V CDR1 and CDR2: SGHDT, YYEEEE. The CDR3 is 12 amino acids. The DNA for the CDR3 is TGTGCCAGCAGCTTGCGAAGGGATGGCTACACCTTC. Its translation: CASSLRRDGYTF. Based on the CDR3 plus reference TRBV5-6 and TRBJ1-2, the full variable domain is DAGVTQSPTHLIKTRGQQVTLRCSPKSGHDTVSWYQQALGQGPQFIFQYYEEEERQRGNFPDRFSGHQFPNYSSELNVNALLLGDSALYLCASSLRRDGYTFGSGTRLTVV.

This clonotype showed up many times. The V gene is TRBV13, the J gene TRBJ2-7; a possible D gene is TRBD1 (6 bases). Trimming shortened V by 3 bases and J by 2 bases, and 14 bases separated the two germline ends. Germline-derived CDR1 and CDR2 are PRHDT and FYEKMQ (reference sequence). This CDR3 has 15 amino acids. The CDR3 loop is CASSLARGVAYEQYF. CDR3 DNA: TGTGCCAGCAGCTTGGCCAGGGGCGTAGCCTACGAGCAGTACTTC. Drawing the rest from reference TRBV13 and TRBJ2-7, the complete variable domain is AAGVIQSPRHLIKEKRETATLKCYPIPRHDTVYWYQQGPGQDPQFLISFYEKMQSDKGSIPDRFSAQQFSDYHSELNMSSLELGDSALYFCASSLARGVAYEQYFGPGTRLTVT.

Worth noting for this clonotype: A much larger clone is a single base away; this may be a read error. V is TRBV10-3 and J is TRBJ1-5, with D hard to call. The CDR3 is 14 residues long. The germline gives CDR1 ENHRY, CDR2 SYGVKD. CDR3 protein: CTISESQAGQPQHF. The DNA of the CDR3 is TGTACCATCAGTGAGTCCCAGGCGGGGCAGCCCCAGCATTTT.

This clonotype was counted a few times. The chain carries TRBV5-6 and TRBJ1-3, with D unclear. V was shortened by 3 bases and J by 4 bases, with 20 bases between the two germline ends. Germline V gene data show CDR1 as SGHDT and CDR2 as YYEEEE. This CDR3 is built from 17 residues. Written as DNA, the CDR3 is TGTGCCAGCAGCTCCCGGGCAGGCTGGTACGACGGAAACACCATATATTTT. It is translated as CASSSRAGWYDGNTIYF.

There are many counts of this clonotype. The CDR3 is CASSYGSTNYGYTF. In DNA form, the CDR3 reads TGTGCCAGCAGTTACGGCAGTACTAACTATGGCTACACCTTC. The chain is built from TRBV6-5 and TRBJ1-2; D not certain. V was cut by 2 bases and J by 0 bases, with 7 bases left in between. The CDR3 covers 14 residues. Germline CDR1 and CDR2: MNHEY and SVGAGI.

This clonotype was counted once. CDR3 loop: CASSRGLGRQNTDTQYF. DNA for the CDR3: TGTGCCAGCAGCAGGGGATTGGGGCGGCAGAACACAGATACGCAGTATTTT. V and J are TRBV5-4 and TRBJ2-3; a weak D match, TRBD1 (5 bases). This CDR3 is 17 amino acids long. Trimming pared 4 bases from V and 2 bases from J, leaving 20 bases between. Germline CDR1 SGHNT, CDR2 YYREEE (reference sequence).

The sample holds one count of this clonotype. This may be a read error, as it is one base from a much larger clone. V gene TRBV2 combines with J gene TRBJ1-5; D is undetermined. Trimming removed 7 bases from V and 0 bases from J, with 10 bases in between. CDR1 is SNHLY, CDR2 FYNNEI, per germline. CDR3 length: 14 residues. Written as DNA, the CDR3 is TGTGCCAGCACCGAAACGGATAGCAATCAGCCCCAGCATTTT. Translating it yields CASTETDSNQPQHF.

At least ten counts were recorded for this clonotype. The V gene is TRBV12-3 or TRBV12-4, the J gene TRBJ2-1; D ambiguous. The CDR3 is 13 amino acids. V lost 3 bases and J 7 bases, leaving 10 bases between the germline ends. DNA of the CDR3: TGTGCCAGCAGTTTGAGGAGTATGAATGAGCAGTTCTTC. Residues: CASSLRSMNEQFF.

Ten or more counts support this clonotype. The chain employs TRBV6-9 and TRBJ1-2; D uncertain. The CDR3 is 15 residues long. Trimming took 4 bases from V and 6 from J, leaving 18 bases between them. Germline V gene lookup returns CDR1 MNHGY and CDR2 SVAAGI. The CDR3 bases are TGTGCCAGCAGTTCCGAACTGGAAGTCGGGAATGGCTACACCTTC. Encoded protein: CASSSELEVGNGYTF.

This clonotype has more than one count but fewer than ten. The chain couples TRBV11-1 to TRBJ2-5, with 10 positions matching TRBD1. CDR1 SGHAT and CDR2 FQDESV come from the germline V gene (reference sequence). This CDR3 contains 15 residues. V lost 1 base, J lost 3 bases, and 2 bases stayed unmatched. The CDR3 bases are TGTGCCAGCAGCTTAGTGGGGACAGGGGAAGAGACCCAGTACTTC. It encodes CASSLVGTGEETQYF.

On this clonotype itself: This may arise from a read error, as a much more abundant clone is one base away. The CDR3 sequence is CASSFSHRGKPQHF. The CDR3 DNA reads TGTGCCAGCAGTTTTTCGCACAGGGGGAAGCCCCAGCATTTT. The V call is TRBV28, the J call TRBJ1-5; TRBD1 matches 8 bases. Losses at the gene ends were 3 bases for V and 8 bases for J; bases not matched to a gene: 6. The CDR3 consists of 14 residues. In germline, CDR1 is MDHEN, CDR2 SYDVKM.

V and J are TRBV3-1 and TRBJ1-2, with D unresolved. The V and J ends lost 4 bases and 5 bases respectively, with 17 bases between them. Germline V gives CDR1 LGHDT, CDR2 YNNKEL (reference sequence). This CDR3 is 15 amino acids long. The CDR3 region has the DNA TGTGCCAGCAGCCCCACCCCCGGGGAACTTTATGGCTACACCTTC. As protein: CASSPTPGELYGYTF.

There are many counts of this clonotype. The chain is built from TRBV6-5 and TRBJ1-5, with D tentatively TRBD1 (6 bases). The CDR3 is 13 residues long. Looked up from germline, CDR1 is MNHEY and CDR2 is SVGAGI. Trimming removed 3 bases from V and 10 bases from J, with 13 bases in between. The DNA for the CDR3 is TGTGCCAGCAGTTATTTGAAGGGGGGACCCCAGCATTTT. It is translated as CASSYLKGGPQHF.

The rearrangement uses TRBV20-1 and TRBJ2-7; 8 bases agree with TRBD2. The V gene end was trimmed by 6 bases and the J gene end by 2 bases; junction bases not matched to a gene: 9. Germline values: CDR1 DFQATT, CDR2 SNEGSKA (reference sequence). The CDR3 length is 14 residues. DNA of the CDR3: TGCAGTGCCCGGCCCACTAGCGGACCCTACGAGCAGTACTTC. Translated, it gives CSARPTSGPYEQYF.

The rearrangement uses TRBV12-3 or TRBV12-4 and TRBJ2-3; possibly TRBD2 for D (5 bases). The CDR3 covers 13 residues. V lost 2 bases, J lost 8 bases, and 11 bases lay in between. This CDR3 is CASSLMGSITQYF. CDR3 DNA sequence: TGTGCCAGCAGTTTAATGGGGAGTATTACGCAGTATTTT.

The chain links TRBV7-9 to TRBJ2-7; D gene ambiguous. Trimming took 3 bases from V and 4 from J, leaving 7 bases between them. There are 12 residues in the CDR3. Germline lookup yields CDR1 SEHNR and CDR2 FQNEAQ (reference sequence). CDR3 residues: CASSFKPYEQYF. DNA for the CDR3: TGTGCCAGCAGCTTCAAGCCGTACGAGCAGTACTTC.

This clonotype was counted at least ten times. This rearrangement joins TRBV2 to TRBJ2-3; possible D gene TRBD2, 6 bases. Germline CDR1 SNHLY, CDR2 FYNNEI. Trimming shortened V by 4 bases and J by 11 bases, and 13 bases separated the two germline ends. The CDR3 has 12 residues. Here the CDR3 reads CASSVGGAQQYF. The DNA for the CDR3 is TGTGCCAGCAGTGTCGGCGGGGCCCAGCAGTATTTT. Drawing the rest from reference TRBV2 and TRBJ2-3, the complete variable domain is EPEVTQTPSHQVTQMGQEVILRCVPISNHLYFYWYRQILGQKVEFLVSFYNNEISEKSEIFDDQFSVERPDGSNFTLKIRSTKLEDSAMYFCASSVGGAQQYFGPGTRLTVL.

In this sample, this clonotype turned up many times. V is TRBV7-3 and J is TRBJ2-7; D assignment may be TRBD1 or TRBD2 (5 bases each). This CDR3 contains 16 residues. V dropped 0 bases and J dropped 6 bases, with 18 bases sitting between them. Germline V gene sequence: CDR1 SGHTA, CDR2 FQGTGA. The CDR3 region is CASSLTVNSGAGEQYF. In DNA, the CDR3 is TGTGCCAGCAGCTTAACGGTTAACTCTGGGGCGGGCGAGCAGTACTTC.

This clonotype was recorded a few times. The V call is TRBV19, the J call TRBJ2-1, with 12 bases lining up with TRBD2. This CDR3 has 18 amino acids. Germline trimming cut 0 bases from V and 9 bases from J; bases unmatched to any gene: 12. CDR1 is LNHDA, CDR2 SQIVND, per germline (reference sequence). Here the CDR3 reads CASSIDPPTSGSLGEQFF. DNA of the CDR3: TGTGCCAGTAGTATAGATCCTCCGACTAGCGGGAGTTTGGGTGAGCAGTTCTTC.

This clonotype has a count of ten or more. The V and J genes are TRBV27 and TRBJ2-1; TRBD2 aligns across 11 bases. The CDR3 has 17 residues. CDR1 is MNHEY, CDR2 SMNVEV, per germline (reference sequence). J was trimmed by 4 bases and V by 5 bases; bases with no gene match: 10. The CDR3 loop is CASSRLAGGLSYNEQFF. CDR3 DNA: TGTGCCAGCAGTCGCCTAGCGGGAGGTTTATCGTACAATGAGCAGTTCTTC.

The chain links TRBV19 to TRBJ2-5; D is perhaps TRBD1 or TRBD2 (5 bases each). V was pared by 7 bases and J by 1 base, with 16 bases between. Germline CDR1 and CDR2: LNHDA and SQIVND (reference sequence). This CDR3 spans 15 amino acids. CDR3 sequence reads: CASKRGVGAQETQYF. The CDR3 DNA reads TGTGCCAGTAAGAGGGGAGTCGGGGCCCAAGAGACCCAGTACTTC.